This T cell receptor (beta chain) was sequenced in a study of OX40 agonist ivuxolimab in advanced cancers. Study in general: Intravenous ivuxolimab was administered to patients every 2 weeks at 0.01 to 10 mg/kg. Prior therapy, whether anti-PD-1, anti-PD-L1 or anti-CTLA-4, was allowed, and roughly 44% had some.

Study conclusions and caveats: Antigen specificity of clonally expanded peripheral T cells was not established.

Patients were ruled out by autoimmune disease history or systemic immunosuppression. The CDR3 runs 18 residues. Sequencing used immunoSEQ multiplex PCR; TCRdb keeps in-frame clones, though not all of them. The repertoire holds 55,000 to 60,000 clones, 85% seen once, with over 2.5% in the top ten. With regard to this clone: Its antigen remains unidentified.

This sample comprised CD4+ or CD8+ T cells sorted from blood, obtained in a trial of the OX40 agonist ivuxolimab. The TCR was taken from an adult with an advanced solid tumor such as melanoma, head and neck, liver or kidney cancer. This sequence joins TRBV21-1 and TRBJ1-5; the D call of TRBD1 is as the table states it, not checked on the DNA. TRBV21-1 represents a pseudogene. As DNA, the CDR3 is TGTGCCAGCAGCAAAGACACCTACCGGACAGAGCACAATCAGCCCCAGCATTTT. Its protein product is CASSKDTYRTEHNQPQHF.